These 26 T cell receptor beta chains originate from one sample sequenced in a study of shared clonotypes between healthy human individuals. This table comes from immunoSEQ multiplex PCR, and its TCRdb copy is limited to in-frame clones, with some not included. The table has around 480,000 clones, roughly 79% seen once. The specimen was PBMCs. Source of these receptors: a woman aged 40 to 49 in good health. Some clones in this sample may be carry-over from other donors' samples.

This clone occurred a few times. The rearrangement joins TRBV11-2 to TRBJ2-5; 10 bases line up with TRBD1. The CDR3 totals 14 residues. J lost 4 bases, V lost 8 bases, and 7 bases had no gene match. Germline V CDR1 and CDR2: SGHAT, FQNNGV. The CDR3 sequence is CASRETGGRETQYF. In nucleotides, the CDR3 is TGTGCCAGCCGCGAGACAGGGGGCCGAGAGACCCAGTACTTC.

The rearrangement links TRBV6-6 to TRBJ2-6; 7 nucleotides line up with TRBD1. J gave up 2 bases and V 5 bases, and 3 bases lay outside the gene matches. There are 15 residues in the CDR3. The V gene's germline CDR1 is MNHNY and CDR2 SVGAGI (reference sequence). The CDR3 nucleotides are TGTGCCAGCAGTCGCACAGGGGCTGGGGCCAACGTCCTGACTTTC. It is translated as CASSRTGAGANVLTF.

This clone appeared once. The CDR3 nucleotides are TGTGCCAGTAGTATTCCCTCTAGCGGGAGCACAGATACGCAGTATTTT. Translating it yields CASSIPSSGSTDTQYF. This sequence joins TRBV19 and TRBJ2-3; 8 bases map to TRBD2. Germline-derived CDR1 and CDR2 are LNHDA and SQIVND (reference sequence). V dropped 3 bases and J dropped 0; count of bases not matched to a gene: 5. The CDR3 covers 16 residues.

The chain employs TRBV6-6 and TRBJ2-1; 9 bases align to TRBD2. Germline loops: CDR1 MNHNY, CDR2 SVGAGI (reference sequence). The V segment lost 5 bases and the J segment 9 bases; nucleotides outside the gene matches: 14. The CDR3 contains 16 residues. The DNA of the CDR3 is TGTGCCAGCAGTACCACCCCTTGGGCTAGCGGGATTGAGCAGTTCTTC. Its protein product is CASSTTPWASGIEQFF.

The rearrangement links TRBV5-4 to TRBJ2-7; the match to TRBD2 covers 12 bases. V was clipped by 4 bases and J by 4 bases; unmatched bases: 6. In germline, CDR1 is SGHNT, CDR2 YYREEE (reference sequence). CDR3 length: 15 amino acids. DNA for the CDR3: TGTGCCAGCAGCCTGACTAGCGGGAGTGATTACGAGCAGTACTTC. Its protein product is CASSLTSGSDYEQYF.

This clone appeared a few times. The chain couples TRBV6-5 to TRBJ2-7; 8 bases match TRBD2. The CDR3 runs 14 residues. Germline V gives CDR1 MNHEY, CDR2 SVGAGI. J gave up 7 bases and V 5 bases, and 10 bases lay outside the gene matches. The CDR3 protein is CASSPSREVREQYF. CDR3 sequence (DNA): TGTGCCAGCAGTCCCTCGCGGGAGGTTCGGGAGCAGTACTTC.

The CDR3 loop reads CASSPPGTRENEQYF. CDR3 coding DNA: TGTGCCAGCAGTCCCCCAGGGACCCGGGAGAACGAGCAGTACTTC. The chain couples TRBV11-1 to TRBJ2-7, with D maybe TRBD2 (6 bases). Trimming cost V 6 bases and J 5 bases, with 20 bases left between them. The CDR3 has 15 residues. CDR1 SGHAT and CDR2 FQDESV come from the germline V gene (reference sequence).

The CDR3 nucleotides are TGTGCCACCAGCAGAGGCAGCTCTAACTATGGCTACACCTTC. Protein product: CATSRGSSNYGYTF. V and J are TRBV15 and TRBJ1-2, with D unresolved. The V gene lost 1 base and the J gene lost 0 bases, with 6 bases spanning the gap. CDR1 is LNHNV, CDR2 YYDKDF, per germline (reference sequence). The CDR3 extends over 14 amino acids.

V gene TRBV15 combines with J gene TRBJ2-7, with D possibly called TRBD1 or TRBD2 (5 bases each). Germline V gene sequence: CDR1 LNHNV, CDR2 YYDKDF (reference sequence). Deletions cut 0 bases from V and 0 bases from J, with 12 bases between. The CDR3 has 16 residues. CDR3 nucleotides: TGTGCCACCAGCAGAGATGGGGGTGCGAGCTCCTACGAGCAGTACTTC. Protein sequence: CATSRDGGASSYEQYF.

For the CDR3, the DNA is TGTGCCAGTAGTCAAACAGGGGGGCGGATGAACACTGAAGCTTTCTTT. It codes for CASSQTGGRMNTEAFF. This chain connects TRBV19 to TRBJ1-1, with 8 nucleotides matching TRBD1. The germline V gene encodes CDR1 LNHDA and CDR2 SQIVND (reference sequence). With 5 bases clipped from V and 0 bases from J, the junction kept 8 bases outside the gene matches. The CDR3 extends over 16 amino acids.

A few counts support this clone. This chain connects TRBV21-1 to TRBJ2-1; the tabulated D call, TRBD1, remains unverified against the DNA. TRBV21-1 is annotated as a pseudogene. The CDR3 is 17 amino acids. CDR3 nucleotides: TGTGCCAGCAGCAAAGGAAGGGGACAGGGGCATTACAATGAGCAGTTCTTC. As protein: CASSKGRGQGHYNEQFF.

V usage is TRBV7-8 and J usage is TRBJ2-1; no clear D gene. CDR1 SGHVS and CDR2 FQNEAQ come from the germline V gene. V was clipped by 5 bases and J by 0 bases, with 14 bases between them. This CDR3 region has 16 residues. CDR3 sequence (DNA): TGTGCCAGCAGCGTACCGGACGCGAGCTCCTACAATGAGCAGTTCTTC. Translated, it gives CASSVPDASSYNEQFF.

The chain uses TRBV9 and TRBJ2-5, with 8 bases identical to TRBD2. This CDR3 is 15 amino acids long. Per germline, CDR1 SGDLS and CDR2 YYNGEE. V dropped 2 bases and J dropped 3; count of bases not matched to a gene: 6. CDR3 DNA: TGTGCCAGCAGCGTTTCAAGCGGGGGAGAAGAGACCCAGTACTTC. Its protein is CASSVSSGGEETQYF.

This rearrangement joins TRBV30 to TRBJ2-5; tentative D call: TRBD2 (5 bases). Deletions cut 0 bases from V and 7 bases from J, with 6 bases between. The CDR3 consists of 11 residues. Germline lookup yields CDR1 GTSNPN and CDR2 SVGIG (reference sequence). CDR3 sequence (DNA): TGTGCCTGGAGTGTACGGGGGACCCAGTACTTC. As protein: CAWSVRGTQYF.

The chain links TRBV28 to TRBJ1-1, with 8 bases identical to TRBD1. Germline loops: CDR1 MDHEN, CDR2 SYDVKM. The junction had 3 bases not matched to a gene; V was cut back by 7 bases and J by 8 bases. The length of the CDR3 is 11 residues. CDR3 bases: TGTGCCAGCAAGGGGACAGGCGAAGCTTTCTTT. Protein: CASKGTGEAFF.

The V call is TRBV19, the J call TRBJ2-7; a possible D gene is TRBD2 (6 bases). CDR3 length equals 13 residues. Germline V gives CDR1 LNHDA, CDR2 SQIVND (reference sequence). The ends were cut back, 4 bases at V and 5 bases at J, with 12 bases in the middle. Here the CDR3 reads CASSNRRVDEQYF. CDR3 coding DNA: TGTGCCAGTAGTAACAGGAGGGTTGACGAGCAGTACTTC.

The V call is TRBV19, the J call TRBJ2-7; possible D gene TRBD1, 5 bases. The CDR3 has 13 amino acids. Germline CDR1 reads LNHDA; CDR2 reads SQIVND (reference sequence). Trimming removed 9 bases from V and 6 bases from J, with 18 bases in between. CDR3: CASLNRQGGEQYF. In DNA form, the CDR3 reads TGTGCCAGCTTAAACCGCCAGGGTGGCGAGCAGTACTTC.

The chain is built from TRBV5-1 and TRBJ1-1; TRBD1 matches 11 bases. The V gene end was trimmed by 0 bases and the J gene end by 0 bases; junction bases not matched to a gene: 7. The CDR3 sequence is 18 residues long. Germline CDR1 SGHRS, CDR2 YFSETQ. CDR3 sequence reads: CASSLGEGQGGVNTEAFF. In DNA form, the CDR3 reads TGCGCCAGCAGCTTGGGTGAGGGACAGGGGGGAGTGAACACTGAAGCTTTCTTT.

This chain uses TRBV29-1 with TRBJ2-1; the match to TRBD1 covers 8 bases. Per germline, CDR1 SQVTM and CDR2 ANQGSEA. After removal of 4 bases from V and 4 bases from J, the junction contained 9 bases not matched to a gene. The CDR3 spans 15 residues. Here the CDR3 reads CSVVGGTGLYNEQFF. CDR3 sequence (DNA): TGCAGCGTTGTTGGGGGGACAGGCCTATACAATGAGCAGTTCTTC.

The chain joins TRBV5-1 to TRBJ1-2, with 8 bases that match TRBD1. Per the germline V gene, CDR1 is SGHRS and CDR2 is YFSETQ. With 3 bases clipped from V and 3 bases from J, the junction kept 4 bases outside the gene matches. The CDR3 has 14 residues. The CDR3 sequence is CASSSGTGYYGYTF. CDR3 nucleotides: TGCGCCAGCAGCTCTGGGACAGGCTACTATGGCTACACCTTC.

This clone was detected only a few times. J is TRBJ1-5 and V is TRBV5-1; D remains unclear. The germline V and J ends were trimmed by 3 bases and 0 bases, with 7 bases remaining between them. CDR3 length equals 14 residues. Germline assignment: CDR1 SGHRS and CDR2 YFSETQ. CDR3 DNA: TGCGCCAGCAGCTCGGACGGTAGCAATCAGCCCCAGCATTTT. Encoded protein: CASSSDGSNQPQHF.

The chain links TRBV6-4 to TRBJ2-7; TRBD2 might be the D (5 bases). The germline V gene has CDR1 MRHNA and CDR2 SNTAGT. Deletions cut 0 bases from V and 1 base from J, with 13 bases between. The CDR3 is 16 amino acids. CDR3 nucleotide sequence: TGTGCCAGCAGTGACTCGGGGAGAAACGTTTCCTACGAGCAGTACTTC. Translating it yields CASSDSGRNVSYEQYF.

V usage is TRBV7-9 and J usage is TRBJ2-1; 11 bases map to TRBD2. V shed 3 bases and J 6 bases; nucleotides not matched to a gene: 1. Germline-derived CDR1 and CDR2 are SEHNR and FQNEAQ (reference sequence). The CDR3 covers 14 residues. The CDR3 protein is CASSFGTSGNEQFF. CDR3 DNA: TGTGCCAGCAGCTTTGGGACTAGCGGCAATGAGCAGTTCTTC.

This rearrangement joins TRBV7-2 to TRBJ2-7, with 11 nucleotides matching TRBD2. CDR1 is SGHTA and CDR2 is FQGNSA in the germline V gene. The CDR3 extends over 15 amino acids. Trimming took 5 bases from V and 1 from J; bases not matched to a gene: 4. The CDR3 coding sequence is TGTGCCAGCAGCGTAACTAGCGGGAGTTCCTACGAGCAGTACTTC. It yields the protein CASSVTSGSSYEQYF. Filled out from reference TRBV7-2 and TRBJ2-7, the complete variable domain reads GAGVSQSPSNKVTEKGKDVELRCDPISGHTALYWYRQSLGQGLEFLIYFQGNSAPDKSGLPSDRFSAERTGGSVSTLTIQRTQQEDSAVYLCASSVTSGSSYEQYFGPGTRLTVT.

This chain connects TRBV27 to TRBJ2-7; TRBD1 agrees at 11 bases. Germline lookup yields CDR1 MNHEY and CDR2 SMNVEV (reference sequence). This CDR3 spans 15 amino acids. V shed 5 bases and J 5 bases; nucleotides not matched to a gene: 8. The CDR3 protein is CASSAQGQGEHEQYF. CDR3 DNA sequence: TGTGCCAGCAGTGCCCAGGGACAGGGGGAACACGAGCAGTACTTC.

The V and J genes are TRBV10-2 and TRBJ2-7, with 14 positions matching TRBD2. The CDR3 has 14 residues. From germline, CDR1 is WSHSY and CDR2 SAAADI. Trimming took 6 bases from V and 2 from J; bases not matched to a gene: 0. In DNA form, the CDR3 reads TGCGCCAGCAGGGGACTAGCGGGAGCCTACGAGCAGTACTTC. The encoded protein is CASRGLAGAYEQYF.